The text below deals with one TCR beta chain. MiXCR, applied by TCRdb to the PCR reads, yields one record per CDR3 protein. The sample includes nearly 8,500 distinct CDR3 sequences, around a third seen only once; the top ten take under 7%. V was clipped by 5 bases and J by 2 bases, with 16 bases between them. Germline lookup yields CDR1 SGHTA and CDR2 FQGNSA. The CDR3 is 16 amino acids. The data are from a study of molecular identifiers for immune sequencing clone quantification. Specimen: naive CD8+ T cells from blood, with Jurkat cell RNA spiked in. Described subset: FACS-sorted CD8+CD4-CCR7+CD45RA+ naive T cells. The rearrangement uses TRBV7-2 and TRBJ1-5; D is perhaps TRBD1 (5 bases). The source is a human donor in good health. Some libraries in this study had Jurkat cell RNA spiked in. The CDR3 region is CASSPRQFGGNQPQHF. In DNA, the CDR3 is TGTGCCAGCAGCCCCCGACAGTTTGGTGGCAATCAGCCCCAGCATTTT.